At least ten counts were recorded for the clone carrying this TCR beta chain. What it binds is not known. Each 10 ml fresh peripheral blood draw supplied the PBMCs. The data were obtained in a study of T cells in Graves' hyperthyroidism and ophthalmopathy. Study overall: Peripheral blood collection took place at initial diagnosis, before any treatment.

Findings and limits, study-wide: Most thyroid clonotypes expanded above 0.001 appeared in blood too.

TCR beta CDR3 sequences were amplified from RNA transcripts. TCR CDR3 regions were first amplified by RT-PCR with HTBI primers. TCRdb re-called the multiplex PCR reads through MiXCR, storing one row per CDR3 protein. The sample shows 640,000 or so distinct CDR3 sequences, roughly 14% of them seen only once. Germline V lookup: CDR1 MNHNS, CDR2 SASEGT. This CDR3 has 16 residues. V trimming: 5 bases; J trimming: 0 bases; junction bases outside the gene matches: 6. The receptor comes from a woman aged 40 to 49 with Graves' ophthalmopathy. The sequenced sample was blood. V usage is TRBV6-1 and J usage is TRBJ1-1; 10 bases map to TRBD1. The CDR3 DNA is TGTGCCAGCAGTCTCGGGACAGGGGCTTTGAACACTGAAGCTTTCTTT. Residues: CASSLGTGALNTEAFF.